The next 2 T cell receptor beta chains were all read from a single sample in a study of shared clonotypes between healthy human individuals. The data were produced by immunoSEQ multiplex PCR, yet TCRdb's version contains in-frame clones alone and is incomplete. The table has about 560,000 clones, around three quarters seen once; the top ten hold about 11%. The sample consisted of PBMCs. Receptors were obtained from a middle-aged woman in good health. Some clones in this sample may be carry-over from other donors' samples.

J is TRBJ2-3 and V is TRBV5-4; D is perhaps TRBD2 (6 bases). Germline CDR1 is SGHNT and CDR2 is YYREEE (reference sequence). Trimming cost V 0 bases and J 6 bases, with 11 bases left between them. The CDR3 consists of 14 residues. This chain's CDR3 is CASSLGLGPDTQYF. CDR3 sequence (DNA): TGTGCCAGCAGCTTGGGACTAGGGCCGGATACGCAGTATTTT.

The CDR3 DNA reads TGTGCCAGCAGCTTCAGACAGGGCCAAGAGACCCAGTACTTC. It specifies CASSFRQGQETQYF. This chain links TRBV14 with TRBJ2-5, with 7 positions matching TRBD1. The CDR3 length is 14 residues. Germline trimming cut 5 bases from V and 1 base from J; bases unmatched to any gene: 4. CDR1 SGHDN and CDR2 FVKESK come from the germline V gene.